These T cell receptor beta chains were read from a single sample in a study of radiation and T cells in renal cell carcinoma. Sequenced by immunoSEQ multiplex PCR; TCRdb stores in-frame clones only, minus some. The table has some 130,000 clones, 81% seen once; the top ten hold over 1.5%. The material was blood, obtained from a patient whose treatment included radiotherapy and nephrectomy. The receptors shown here come from a woman between 55 and 75 years old with renal cell carcinoma. CDR3s include the opening cysteine and the closing phenylalanine or tryptophan. A D gene is named only where the DNA matches it firmly. Clone size is shown for a subset of rows, as once, few, many or a class of expanded clone.

>many|TRBJ2-7|TRBD1|TRBV29-1
CSARDRAEQYF
TGCAGCGCCCGGGACAGGGCCGAGCAGTACTTC
>.|TRBJ2-2|.|TRBV18
CASSPPSLTGELFF
TGTGCCAGCTCACCTCCTTCCCTCACCGGGGAGCTGTTTTTT
>.|TRBJ1-3|.|TRBV19
CASKSGSGNTIYF
TGTGCCAGTAAATCAGGGTCGGGAAACACCATATATTTT
>.|TRBJ1-6|TRBD1|TRBV5-1
CASSWTGELYNSPLHF
TGCGCCAGCAGCTGGACAGGGGAGCTCTATAATTCACCCCTCCACTTT
>.|TRBJ1-3|TRBD1|TRBV5-6
CASSSGDSYSGNTIYF
TGTGCCAGCAGCTCGGGGGACAGCTACTCTGGAAACACCATATATTTT
>.|TRBJ2-1|.|TRBV4-1
CASRGEPYNEQFF
TGCGCCAGCAGGGGCGAGCCATACAATGAGCAGTTCTTC
>.|TRBJ2-2|.|TRBV6-1
CASSEARNTGELFF
TGTGCCAGCAGTGAAGCTCGGAACACCGGGGAGCTGTTTTTT
>.|TRBJ1-4|TRBD1|TRBV27
CASSLLGQGPNEKLFF
TGTGCCAGCAGTCTCCTCGGACAGGGGCCTAATGAAAAACTGTTTTTT
>.|TRBJ1-1|.|TRBV7-3
CASSPSRGAEAFF
TGTGCCAGCAGCCCATCAAGAGGAGCTGAAGCTTTCTTT
>.|TRBJ2-5|.|TRBV20-1
CSALLSETQYF
TGCAGTGCTCTCCTTAGCGAGACCCAGTACTTC
>few|TRBJ2-7|.|TRBV28
CASSFGWGRAYEQYF
TGTGCCAGCAGTTTTGGGTGGGGGCGAGCCTACGAGCAGTACTTC
>once|TRBJ2-1|.|TRBV6-1
CASLRSSYNEQFF
TGTGCCAGCCTGCGGAGCTCCTACAATGAGCAGTTCTTC
>.|TRBJ2-5|.|TRBV2
CASCWVSGETQYF
TGTGCCAGCTGCTGGGTCTCCGGGGAGACCCAGTACTTC
>.|TRBJ2-1|TRBD2|TRBV4-1
CASSQYGGSYNEQFF
TGCGCCAGCAGCCAATACGGGGGGTCCTACAATGAGCAGTTCTTC
>.|TRBJ1-2|.|TRBV28
CASSLLARGTFVNYGYTF
TGTGCCAGCAGTTTATTAGCACGGGGGACATTTGTAAACTATGGCTACACCTTC
>.|TRBJ1-2|.|TRBV19
CASSFNYGYTF
TGTGCCAGTAGTTTCAACTATGGCTACACCTTC
>.|TRBJ1-5|.|TRBV29-1
CSVAGVNQPQHF
TGCAGCGTTGCAGGGGTCAATCAGCCCCAGCATTTT
>.|TRBJ2-1|.|TRBV6-4
CASSDGRSEQFF
TGTGCCAGCAGTGACGGAAGGAGTGAGCAGTTCTTC
>.|TRBJ2-5|.|TRBV6-6
CASSLPSRSGGETQYF
TGTGCCAGCAGTCTACCATCTCGGAGTGGCGGAGAGACCCAGTACTTC
>.|TRBJ2-3|.|TRBV15
CATSRDGGVGWDTQYF
TGTGCCACCAGCAGAGACGGAGGGGTAGGGTGGGATACGCAGTATTTT
>once|TRBJ2-7|.|TRBV30
CAWRQVGAGRSSYEQYF
TGTGCCTGGAGACAGGTGGGGGCAGGGCGAAGCTCCTACGAGCAGTACTTC
>.|TRBJ1-1|TRBD1|TRBV27
CASSIRTGNTEAFF
TGTGCCAGCAGTATACGGACAGGGAACACTGAAGCTTTCTTT
>.|TRBJ1-2|.|TRBV27
CASSETGVSTVDYGYTF
TGTGCCAGCAGTGAGACGGGGGTTTCGACGGTGGACTATGGCTACACCTTC
>.|TRBJ1-1|.|TRBV5-1
CASSPPGTFTEAFF
TGCGCCAGCAGCCCACCCGGGACGTTCACTGAAGCTTTCTTT
>.|TRBJ2-2|TRBD2|TRBV7-9
CAIRGGPNTGELFF
TGTGCCATCCGGGGGGGCCCGAACACCGGGGAGCTGTTTTTT
>.|TRBJ2-2|TRBD1|TRBV6-1
CASSHRGGYTGELFF
TGTGCCAGCAGCCACAGGGGTGGTTACACCGGGGAGCTGTTTTTT
>once|TRBJ2-3|.|TRBV29-1
CSVAERPGGITDTQYF
TGCAGCGTTGCTGAGCGACCGGGGGGCATTACAGATACGCAGTATTTT
>.|TRBJ2-3|TRBD2|TRBV5-1
CASSLGLADSTDTQYF
TGCGCCAGCAGCTTGGGACTAGCGGATAGCACAGATACGCAGTATTTT
>.|TRBJ1-5|.|TRBV28
CASSWALTGSNQPQHF
TGTGCCAGCAGTTGGGCTCTTACAGGGAGCAATCAGCCCCAGCATTTT
>.|TRBJ2-7|TRBD2|TRBV27
CASRAWGTSGVSSYEQYF
TGTGCCAGCAGGGCCTGGGGGACTAGCGGGGTGAGCTCCTACGAGCAGTACTTC
>.|TRBJ2-5|.|TRBV27
CASSLSARETQYF
TGTGCCAGCAGTTTATCAGCGAGAGAGACCCAGTACTTC
>.|TRBJ1-4|.|TRBV28
CASREPDSPNEKLFF
TGTGCCAGCAGGGAGCCGGACAGCCCTAATGAAAAACTGTTTTTT
>.|TRBJ1-3|TRBD1|TRBV6-1
CASSEVATGASGNTIYF
TGTGCCAGCAGTGAAGTTGCGACAGGGGCCTCTGGAAACACCATATATTTT
>.|TRBJ1-1|TRBD1|TRBV5-1
CASSPFTGTANPEAFF
TGCGCCAGCAGCCCATTCACCGGGACAGCAAACCCAGAAGCTTTCTTT
>many|TRBJ1-1|.|TRBV29-1
CSVEGRPSTEAFF
TGCAGCGTTGAAGGAAGACCCAGCACTGAAGCTTTCTTT
>.|TRBJ1-6|.|TRBV7-9
CASSIYQGYYSPLHF
TGTGCCAGCAGCATCTATCAGGGATACTATTCACCCCTCCACTTT
>.|TRBJ1-1|TRBD1|TRBV6-1
CASSGDRDTEAFF
TGTGCCAGCAGTGGGGACAGGGACACTGAAGCTTTCTTT
>.|TRBJ2-1|.|TRBV6-4
CASRGSHLNYNEQFF
TGTGCCAGCAGAGGGTCACATCTTAACTACAATGAGCAGTTCTTC
>.|TRBJ2-4|.|TRBV6-1
CASSEGVIAKNIQYF
TGTGCCAGCAGTGAAGGGGTAATAGCCAAAAACATTCAGTACTTC
>.|TRBJ1-6|.|TRBV11-3
CASSLDPSSPLHF
TGTGCCAGCAGCTTAGATCCCTCCTCACCCCTCCACTTT
>.|TRBJ2-5|.|TRBV5-1
CASTESRGWETQYF
TGCGCCAGCACCGAAAGCAGAGGGTGGGAGACCCAGTACTTC
>.|TRBJ1-2|.|TRBV4-2
CASSQGTETNYGYTF
TGTGCCAGCAGCCAAGGGACAGAAACTAACTATGGCTACACCTTC
>once|TRBJ2-1|.|TRBV5-1
CASSLGQVVHEQFF
TGCGCCAGCAGCTTGGGGCAGGTAGTCCATGAGCAGTTCTTC
>.|TRBJ1-2|TRBD1|TRBV6-5
CASSPDRVYGYTF
TGTGCCAGCAGTCCCGACAGGGTGTATGGCTACACCTTC
>few|TRBJ1-1|.|TRBV19
CASTLEGGGTEAFF
TGTGCCAGTACCCTGGAGGGTGGGGGGACTGAAGCTTTCTTT
>.|TRBJ2-1|.|TRBV9
CASSVAVGISYNEQFF
TGTGCCAGCAGCGTAGCCGTCGGGATTTCCTACAATGAGCAGTTCTTC
>.|TRBJ2-2|.|TRBV19
CASSIERNTGELFF
TGTGCCAGTAGTATAGAGAGGAACACCGGGGAGCTGTTTTTT
>.|TRBJ2-2|TRBD1|TRBV29-1
CSGQTGANTGELFF
TGCAGCGGACAAACAGGGGCAAACACCGGGGAGCTGTTTTTT
>few|TRBJ1-5|.|TRBV19
CASNWGTGNQPQHF
TGTGCCAGCAACTGGGGGACTGGCAATCAGCCCCAGCATTTT
>.|TRBJ1-1|.|TRBV6-1
CASSEATEYTEAFF
TGTGCCAGCAGTGAAGCGACAGAGTACACTGAAGCTTTCTTT
>few|TRBJ1-5|.|TRBV28
CASVLGGAYNQPQHF
TGTGCCAGCGTTTTAGGGGGGGCCTACAATCAGCCCCAGCATTTT
>many|TRBJ1-2|.|TRBV19
CASSTNRELDNPFDYGYTF
TGTGCCAGTAGTACCAATCGGGAATTGGACAACCCGTTCGACTATGGCTACACCTTC
>.|TRBJ2-7|.|TRBV19
CASSSQGGLEQYF
TGTGCCAGTAGTTCACAGGGAGGGTTGGAGCAGTACTTC